This T cell receptor beta chain was recorded in a study of blood T cell repertoires in COVID-19. Overall study context: Acute-phase and convalescent COVID-19 samples originated in the United States, Italy and Spain. The analysed material was cDNA or gDNA that came from T cells, B-cell-depleted T cells, or PBMCs.

Germline V gene sequence: CDR1 SGHDT, CDR2 YYEEEE. V lost 4 bases and J 6 bases, leaving 12 bases between the germline ends. The CDR3 extends over 13 amino acids. Under the authors' procedure: Reference gene primer amplification gave estimated nucleated cell counts. Profiling relied on immunoSEQ multiplex PCR, and the TCRdb table lists in-frame clones only, not all of them. V, J and clone size are those of that table, while D and trimming were read from the DNA. The sample holds 72,000 or so clones, roughly 82% seen once. The genes are TRBV5-6 and TRBJ2-3; D unresolved. The material sequenced was peripheral blood. The clonotype was recovered from an elderly man with active COVID-19. CDR3 DNA: TGTGCCAGCAGCACGGTCCACGTGGATACGCAGTATTTT. Translated, it gives CASSTVHVDTQYF.